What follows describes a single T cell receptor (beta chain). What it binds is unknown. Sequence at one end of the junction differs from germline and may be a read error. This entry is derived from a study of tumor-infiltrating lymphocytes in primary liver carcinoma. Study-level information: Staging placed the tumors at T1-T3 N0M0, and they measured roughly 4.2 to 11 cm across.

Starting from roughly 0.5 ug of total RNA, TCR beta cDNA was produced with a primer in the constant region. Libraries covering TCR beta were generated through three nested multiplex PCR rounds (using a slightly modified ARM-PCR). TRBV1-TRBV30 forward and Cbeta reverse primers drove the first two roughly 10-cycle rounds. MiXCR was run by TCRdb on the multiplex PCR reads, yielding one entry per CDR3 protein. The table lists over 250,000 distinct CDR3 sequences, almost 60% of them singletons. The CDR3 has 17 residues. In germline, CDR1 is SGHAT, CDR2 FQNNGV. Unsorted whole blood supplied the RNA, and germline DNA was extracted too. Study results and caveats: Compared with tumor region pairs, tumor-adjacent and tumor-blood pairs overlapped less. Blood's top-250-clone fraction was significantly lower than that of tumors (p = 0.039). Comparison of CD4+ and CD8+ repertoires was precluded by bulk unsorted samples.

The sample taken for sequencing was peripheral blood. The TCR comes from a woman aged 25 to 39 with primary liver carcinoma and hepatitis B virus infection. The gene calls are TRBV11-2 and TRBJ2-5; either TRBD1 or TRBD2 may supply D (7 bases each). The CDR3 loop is CASGLIPGGVHKETQYF. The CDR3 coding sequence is TGTGCCAGCGGCTTAATTCCAGGGGGGGTTCACAAAGAGACCCAGTACTTC. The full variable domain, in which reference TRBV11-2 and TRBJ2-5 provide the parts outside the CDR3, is EAGVAQSPRYKIIEKRQSVAFWCNPISGHATLYWYQQILGQGPKLLIQFQNNGVVDDSQLPKDRFSAERLKGVDSTLKIQPAKLEDSAVYLCASGLIPGGVHKETQYFGPGTRLLVL.